A single sample is the source of the 22 T cell receptor beta chains below, sequenced in a study of blood T cells in healthy people across ages. The use of a sample-barcoded 5' primer and a J-beta primer mix characterized a second PCR of about 7 to 12 cycles. Each CDR3 protein gets one entry after TCRdb re-called the 5' RACE reads with MiXCR. The sample carries around 1,500,000 distinct CDR3 sequences, 28% recorded once. Sequenced material: blood. All receptors come from a woman under 40 in good health.

This clonotype was observed many times. V and J are TRBV28 and TRBJ1-5, with a weak D call TRBD1 (5 bases). The length of the CDR3 is 14 residues. V was trimmed by 3 bases and J by 7 bases, leaving 13 bases between them. CDR1 and CDR2 (germline): MDHEN, SYDVKM. CDR3 sequence reads: CASSLASGKQPQHF. The CDR3 nucleotides are TGTGCCAGCAGTTTGGCCTCAGGGAAGCAGCCCCAGCATTTT.

The chain recombines TRBV10-3 with TRBJ1-2; D is unresolved. V lost 4 bases and J lost 1, with 10 bases in between. Germline assignment: CDR1 ENHRY and CDR2 SYGVKD. This CDR3 is built from 14 residues. CDR3 nucleotide sequence: TGTGCCATCAGTGGCCGGGATCTTAACTATGGCTACACCTTC. Protein product: CAISGRDLNYGYTF.

This clonotype has a count of ten or more. V and J are TRBV15 and TRBJ2-5; D not resolved. With 3 bases removed from V and 1 base from J, the gap between germline ends came to 12 bases. The CDR3 is 15 amino acids. The germline V gene encodes CDR1 LNHNV and CDR2 YYDKDF (reference sequence). Here the CDR3 reads CATSSYTAFQETQYF. In nucleotides, the CDR3 is TGTGCCACCAGCAGTTACACAGCTTTCCAAGAGACCCAGTACTTC.

CDR3 in amino acids: CSVEEGRGDNEQFF. The CDR3 DNA follows: TGCAGCGTTGAAGAAGGTCGAGGGGACAATGAGCAGTTCTTC. The chain employs TRBV29-1 and TRBJ2-1; the D call may be TRBD1 or TRBD2 (5 bases each). The CDR3 spans 14 residues. The V gene lost 0 bases and the J gene lost 5 bases, with 11 bases spanning the gap. Germline CDR1 and CDR2: SQVTM and ANQGSEA.

This clonotype has a handful of counts. The CDR3 region is CATSEPNAGTQYF. The CDR3 bases are TGTGCCACCAGTGAGCCGAACGCGGGTACGCAGTATTTT. The chain is built from TRBV24-1 and TRBJ2-3, with D maybe TRBD2 (5 bases). CDR1 and CDR2 (germline): KGHDR, SFDVKD. V gave up 4 bases and J gave up 8 bases, with 12 bases separating them. The CDR3 consists of 13 residues.

The chain couples TRBV27 to TRBJ2-7, with 9 bases fitting TRBD1. CDR1 and CDR2 (germline): MNHEY, SMNVEV (reference sequence). The junction had 13 bases not matched to a gene; V was cut back by 7 bases and J by 6 bases. The CDR3 covers 15 residues. CDR3 sequence: CASNMAGTGGAEQYF. In DNA, the CDR3 is TGTGCCAGCAACATGGCCGGAACAGGGGGCGCCGAGCAGTACTTC.

This chain links TRBV21-1 with TRBJ1-1. TRBV21-1 is termed a pseudogene. This CDR3 spans 15 amino acids. The CDR3 nucleotides are TGTGCCAGCAGCAAAAACACAATCATGAACACTGAAGCTTTCTTT. It translates to CASSKNTIMNTEAFF.

About this clonotype: One end of the junction varies from germline; a read error may be responsible. V usage is TRBV30 and J usage is TRBJ1-1, with D possibly being TRBD1 (5 bases). Germline values: CDR1 GTSNPN, CDR2 SVGIG (reference sequence). This CDR3 is built from 14 residues. The DNA for the CDR3 is TGTGCCTGGAGTATCCGGGGCATGAACGCTGAAGCTTTCTTT. This translates into CAWSIRGMNAEAFF.

The V call is TRBV20-1, the J call TRBJ2-3, with 9 bases lining up with TRBD1. The CDR3 has 13 amino acids. V gave up 5 bases and J gave up 5 bases; unmatched junction bases: 5. CDR1 is DFQATT, CDR2 SNEGSKA, per germline (reference sequence). The CDR3 bases are TGCAGTGCTCCGGACAGGGGAGGAGATACGCAGTATTTT. It encodes CSAPDRGGDTQYF.

The chain combines TRBV4-3 with TRBJ2-4; no definite D call. The DNA matches TRBJ2-7 better at its end, which makes the J call doubtful. This CDR3 is built from 15 residues. CDR1 is LGHNA, CDR2 YSLEER, per germline. The CDR3 spells CASSQFSSGVYEQYF. The CDR3, as DNA: TGCGCCAGCAGCCAATTCTCCTCGGGCGTGTACGAGCAGTACTTC.

V usage is TRBV12-3 or TRBV12-4 and J usage is TRBJ1-6; D is uncertain. The V end was cut by 2 bases, the J end by 6 bases, with 8 bases between. This CDR3 is 14 amino acids long. In DNA, the CDR3 is TGTGCCAGCAGTTTATCGGCGACTAATTCACCCCTCCACTTT. Protein product: CASSLSATNSPLHF.

This clonotype was recorded a few times. This chain joins TRBV4-1 and TRBJ2-1; no clear D. The CDR3 sequence is 12 residues long. Trimming cost V 1 base and J 7 bases, with 5 bases left between them. CDR1 MGHRA and CDR2 YSYEKL come from the germline V gene. The CDR3 DNA is TGCGCCAGCAGCCAAGTCCAGAATGAGCAGTTCTTC. Encoded protein: CASSQVQNEQFF.

V is TRBV10-2 and J is TRBJ2-1; weak D call: TRBD2 (6 bases). This CDR3 contains 15 residues. Per germline, CDR1 WSHSY and CDR2 SAAADI. V lost 3 bases, J lost 5 bases, and 14 bases lay in between. CDR3: CASSEPRGPNNEQFF. CDR3 nucleotides: TGCGCCAGCAGTGAACCGCGGGGCCCGAACAATGAGCAGTTCTTC.

Written as DNA, the CDR3 is TGTGCCAGCAGGTTGAACGGTCCGGGGGGGACCCAGTACTTC. This encodes CASRLNGPGGTQYF. This chain joins TRBV12-3 or TRBV12-4 and TRBJ2-5; 7 bases line up with TRBD2. V was clipped by 6 bases and J by 7 bases; unmatched bases: 11. The CDR3 length is 14 residues.

The chain uses TRBV6-1 and TRBJ2-7, with D maybe TRBD1 (6 bases). CDR1 MNHNS and CDR2 SASEGT come from the germline V gene. CDR3 length: 10 amino acids. V was clipped by 7 bases and J by 12 bases, with 13 bases between them. In DNA form, the CDR3 reads TGTGCCAGCACCGGACAGTTTTTGTACTTC. This translates into CASTGQFLYF.

Many counts were recorded for this clonotype. V gene TRBV20-1 combines with J gene TRBJ2-7, with 9 bases lining up with TRBD2. This CDR3 comprises 14 residues. After removal of 3 bases from V and 2 bases from J, the junction contained 5 bases not matched to a gene. Looked up from germline, CDR1 is DFQATT and CDR2 is SNEGSKA (reference sequence). Here the CDR3 DNA reads TGCAGTGCTAGGTTTAGCGGGGGACCCTACGAGCAGTACTTC. Its translation is CSARFSGGPYEQYF.

This clonotype was counted only a few times. The chain uses TRBV29-1 and TRBJ1-1; 9 bases map to TRBD1. V lost 6 bases, J lost 4 bases, and 9 bases stayed unmatched. The germline V gene has CDR1 SQVTM and CDR2 ANQGSEA. This CDR3 has 14 amino acids. The CDR3 coding sequence is TGCAGCGTGGACAGGGGCCCTACTAGCACTGAAGCTTTCTTT. Translating it yields CSVDRGPTSTEAFF.

V usage is TRBV29-1 and J usage is TRBJ2-7; 11 nucleotides match TRBD2. The tail of the sequence fits TRBJ2-5 better, so the J call may be wrong. Germline values: CDR1 SQVTM, CDR2 ANQGSEA. The CDR3 loop spans 13 amino acids. The DNA for the CDR3 is TGCAGCGTGGGACTAGCGGATAACGGGACCCAGTACTTC. It is translated as CSVGLADNGTQYF.

At least ten counts were recorded for this clonotype. The chain combines TRBV7-8 with TRBJ2-1, with D tentatively TRBD2 (6 bases). The ends were cut back, 1 base at V and 5 bases at J, with 12 bases in the middle. The CDR3 loop spans 15 amino acids. Germline CDR1 SGHVS, CDR2 FQNEAQ. The CDR3 bases are TGTGCCAGCAGCTTAGGCCTAGCGAAGAACAATGAGCAGTTCTTC. Translated: CASSLGLAKNNEQFF.

This clonotype occurred a few times. This chain joins TRBV12-3 or TRBV12-4 and TRBJ1-1; a weak D match, TRBD1 (5 bases). CDR3 size: 17 residues. The ends were cut back, 3 bases at V and 0 bases at J, with 17 bases in the middle. For the CDR3, the DNA is TGTGCCAGCAGTTTGGGGGAGGGGCGCACGATGAACACTGAAGCTTTCTTT. It encodes CASSLGEGRTMNTEAFF.

This chain connects TRBV15 to TRBJ1-2; tentatively, D is TRBD1 (5 bases). Trimming took 5 bases from V and 0 from J, leaving 13 bases between them. Germline V gene data show CDR1 as LNHNV and CDR2 as YYDKDF (reference sequence). This CDR3 spans 15 amino acids. For the CDR3, the DNA is TGTGCCACCAGCGCCCTCAAGGGGTCTAACTATGGCTACACCTTC. This codes for CATSALKGSNYGYTF.

The chain links TRBV7-9 to TRBJ1-2; tentatively, D is TRBD1 (5 bases). CDR1 and CDR2 (germline): SEHNR, FQNEAQ (reference sequence). There are 15 residues in the CDR3. Trimming pared 3 bases from V and 4 bases from J, leaving 15 bases between. The CDR3 DNA reads TGTGCCAGCAGCTTTAACCGGGACTTTAGCTATGGCTACACCTTC. Translating it yields CASSFNRDFSYGYTF.